The rows below give T cell receptor beta chains drawn from one sample of a study of post-analysis software for immune sequencing data. Each CDR3 protein gets one entry after TCRdb re-called the PCR reads with MiXCR. The sample includes about 500,000 distinct CDR3 sequences, around 40% of them seen just once. Sequencing was performed on blood. The receptors stem from a girl aged 5-17 years with multiple sclerosis. The CDR3 runs from the conserved cysteine through the conserved F or W. The order of the fields is D gene, V gene, clone size, J gene, CDR3 protein, CDR3 DNA. The D gene is left open where the match is weak. Clone size is stated in some rows and not others, as once, few, many or a class when expanded.

>TRBD2|TRBV2|-|TRBJ2-3
CASNLAGDTDTQYF
TGTGCCAGCAATCTAGCGGGGGACACAGATACGCAGTATTTT
>-|TRBV12-5|-|TRBJ2-1
CASRGGDTYNEQFF
TGCGCTAGTCGAGGGGGGGATACTTACAATGAGCAGTTCTTC
>-|TRBV29-1|-|TRBJ2-3
CSVDYGGADVTDTQYF
TGCAGCGTTGACTACGGCGGAGCCGATGTGACAGATACGCAGTATTTT
>TRBD1|TRBV20-1|few|TRBJ2-7
CSARGTGLLYEQYF
TGCAGTGCTAGAGGGACAGGGTTACTATACGAGCAGTACTTC
>-|TRBV20-1|few|TRBJ2-1
CSATEPGRGANEQFF
TGCAGTGCTACTGAGCCGGGCAGGGGAGCCAATGAGCAGTTCTTC
>TRBD1|TRBV20-1|-|TRBJ1-2
CSARGYLDRNYGYTF
TGCAGTGCTAGAGGGTACTTGGACAGGAACTATGGCTACACCTTC
>-|TRBV7-2|few|TRBJ2-1
CAIRGYNEQFF
TGTGCCATTCGAGGCTACAATGAGCAGTTCTTC
>-|TRBV29-1|-|TRBJ1-1
CSGSGNTEAFF
TGCAGCGGGTCGGGGAACACTGAAGCTTTCTTT
>-|TRBV7-3|-|TRBJ1-5
CASSMTADQPQHF
TGTGCCAGCAGCATGACCGCGGATCAGCCCCAGCATTTT
>-|TRBV12-3/TRBV12-4|-|TRBJ2-7
CASSLAGGSGHEQYF
TGTGCCAGCAGTTTAGCGGGAGGATCGGGCCACGAGCAGTACTTC
>-|TRBV4-1|few|TRBJ2-7
CASSQGRMSSYEQYF
TGCGCCAGCAGCCAAGGGCGCATGAGCTCCTACGAGCAGTACTTC
>-|TRBV5-6|-|TRBJ1-1
CAPSRADTEAFF
TGTGCCCCATCTCGGGCAGACACTGAAGCTTTCTTT
>-|TRBV12-3/TRBV12-4|-|TRBJ1-5
CASSLSIGMGNQPQHF
TGTGCCAGCAGTTTATCTATAGGGATGGGCAATCAGCCCCAGCATTTT
>-|TRBV4-2|few|TRBJ2-1
CASSQVTGTSSYNEQFF
TGTGCCAGCAGCCAAGTAACCGGGACAAGCTCCTACAATGAGCAGTTCTTC
>-|TRBV2|-|TRBJ1-1
CAIPQGRLQAFF
TGTGCCATCCCACAGGGACGGCTGCAAGCTTTCTTT
>-|TRBV5-1|few|TRBJ2-1
CASSSLGTENEQFF
TGCGCCAGCAGCTCACTGGGGACCGAGAATGAGCAGTTCTTC
>TRBD2|TRBV7-3|-|TRBJ2-5
CASSLNPSGIWYF
TGTGCCAGCAGCTTAAATCCTAGCGGGATCTGGTACTTC
>-|TRBV12-3/TRBV12-4|-|TRBJ1-2
CASSDSSRGYGYTF
TGTGCCAGCAGCGACTCCTCCCGAGGCTATGGCTACACCTTC
>TRBD2|TRBV4-1|-|TRBJ2-6
CASSPPVSGRPFGANVLTF
TGCGCCAGCAGCCCCCCCGTGAGCGGGAGACCGTTCGGGGCCAACGTCCTGACTTTC
>TRBD1|TRBV28|-|TRBJ1-2
CASSLLTGGQGYTF
TGTGCCAGCAGTTTATTGACAGGGGGCCAGGGCTACACCTTC
>-|TRBV28|-|TRBJ2-5
CASSLNSLGEQYF
TGTGCCAGCAGTTTAAATTCCCTAGGTGAGCAGTACTTC
>-|TRBV12-3/TRBV12-4|-|TRBJ2-7
CASSPTREIYEQYF
TGTGCCAGCAGTCCCACTAGGGAGATCTACGAGCAGTACTTC
>-|TRBV29-1|few|TRBJ2-3
CSVESITGTDTQYF
TGCAGCGTTGAATCCATTACCGGCACAGATACGCAGTATTTT
>-|TRBV29-1|-|TRBJ2-7
CSVEVTGFYEQYF
TGCAGCGTTGAGGTTACAGGGTTCTACGAGCAGTACTTC
>-|TRBV20-1|few|TRBJ1-2
CSASPGDYGYTF
TGCAGTGCTAGTCCCGGGGACTATGGCTACACCTTC